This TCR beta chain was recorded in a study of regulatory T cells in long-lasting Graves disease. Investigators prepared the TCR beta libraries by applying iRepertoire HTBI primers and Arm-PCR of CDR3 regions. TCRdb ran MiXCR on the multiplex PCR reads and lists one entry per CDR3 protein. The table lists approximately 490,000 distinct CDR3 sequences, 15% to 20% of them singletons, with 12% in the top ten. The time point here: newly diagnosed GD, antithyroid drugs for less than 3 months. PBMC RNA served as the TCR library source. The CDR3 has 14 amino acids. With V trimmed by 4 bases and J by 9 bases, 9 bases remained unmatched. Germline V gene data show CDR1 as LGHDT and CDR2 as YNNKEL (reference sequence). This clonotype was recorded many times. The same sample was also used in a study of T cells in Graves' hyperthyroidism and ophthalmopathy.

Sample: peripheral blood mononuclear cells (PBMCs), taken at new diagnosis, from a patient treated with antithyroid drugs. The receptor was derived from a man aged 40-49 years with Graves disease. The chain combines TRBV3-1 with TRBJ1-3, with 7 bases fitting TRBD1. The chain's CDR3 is CASSLGGSGVTIYF. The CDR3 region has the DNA TGTGCCAGCAGCCTAGGGGGCTCTGGGGTCACCATATATTTT.